These 18 T cell receptor beta chains were sequenced from one sample in a study of blood T cell repertoires in COVID-19. Sequenced by immunoSEQ multiplex PCR; TCRdb stores in-frame clones only, minus some. Here the sample spans fewer than 500,000 clones, around 90% being singletons. Input material: PBMCs or T cells enriched from blood (not recorded which). The receptors were sampled from a woman aged 18-29 years with acute COVID-19.

The chain couples TRBV6-2 or TRBV6-3 to TRBJ2-7; possible D gene TRBD2, 5 bases. Trimming removed 3 bases at V and 6 bases at J, with 9 bases between. This CDR3 has 12 amino acids. Looked up from germline, CDR1 is MNHEY and CDR2 is SVGEGT. CDR3 protein: CASSYIAGEQYF. In DNA, the CDR3 is TGTGCCAGCAGTTATATTGCGGGCGAGCAGTACTTC.

The gene calls are TRBV11-2 and TRBJ1-1; D gene unclear. The germline CDR1 and CDR2 sequences are SGHAT and FQNNGV. The CDR3 runs to 13 residues. Trimming took 5 bases from V and 6 from J, leaving 13 bases between them. The CDR3 loop is CASSPSGYSEAFF. CDR3 coding DNA: TGTGCCAGCAGCCCATCGGGGTATTCTGAAGCTTTCTTT.

The V and J genes are TRBV27 and TRBJ2-1; the match to TRBD2 covers 7 bases. Losses at the gene ends were 4 bases for V and 6 bases for J; bases not matched to a gene: 6. Germline CDR1 and CDR2: MNHEY and SMNVEV (reference sequence). The CDR3 contains 14 residues. The CDR3 is CASSWREGRNEQFF. CDR3 nucleotide sequence: TGTGCCAGCAGTTGGAGGGAGGGTCGCAATGAGCAGTTCTTC.

This clone was observed a single time. The genes are TRBV1 and TRBJ2-2; the table calls TRBD1, which could not be checked here. TRBV1 is recorded as a pseudogene. CDR3 length equals 15 residues. Here the CDR3 reads CTSSPGQPRTGELFF. In nucleotides, the CDR3 is TGCACCAGCAGCCCGGGACAGCCGCGGACCGGGGAGCTGTTTTTT.

This sequence joins TRBV5-1 and TRBJ2-1, with 14 bases that match TRBD2. The CDR3 is made up of 18 amino acids. J lost 1 base, V lost 4 bases, and 7 bases had no gene match. From germline, CDR1 is SGHRS and CDR2 YFSETQ. The CDR3 protein is CASSMGLAGAISYNEQFF. The CDR3 coding sequence is TGCGCCAGCAGCATGGGACTAGCGGGAGCGATATCCTACAATGAGCAGTTCTTC. Complete variable domain (other parts from reference TRBV5-1 and TRBJ2-1): KAGVTQTPRYLIKTRGQQVTLSCSPISGHRSVSWYQQTPGQGLQFLFEYFSETQRNKGNFPGRFSGRQFSNSRSEMNVSTLELGDSALYLCASSMGLAGAISYNEQFFGPGTRLTVL.

The gene calls are TRBV2 and TRBJ1-5; D ambiguous. The CDR3 extends over 14 amino acids. V was pared by 0 bases and J by 9 bases, with 12 bases between. Germline loops: CDR1 SNHLY, CDR2 FYNNEI. In nucleotides, the CDR3 is TGTGCCAGCAGTGAAGCGCTACAGCGGTGGCCCCAGCATTTT. Its translation is CASSEALQRWPQHF.

CDR3 sequence: CASSPRTGGSYGYTF. CDR3 nucleotides: TGTGCCAGCAGCCCCCGGACAGGGGGAAGCTATGGCTACACCTTC. This sequence joins TRBV3-1 (or the pseudogene TRBV3-2) and TRBJ1-2; 10 positions match TRBD1. Germline V CDR1 and CDR2: LGHDT, YNNKEL (reference sequence). Germline trimming cut 4 bases from V and 4 bases from J; bases unmatched to any gene: 6. The CDR3 is made up of 15 amino acids.

The CDR3 sequence: CASRPRQGGNSPLHF. CDR3 coding DNA: TGTGCCAGCAGGCCCCGGCAGGGGGGTAATTCACCCCTCCACTTT. The chain joins TRBV27 to TRBJ1-6; 7 bases fit TRBD1. CDR3 length: 15 residues. Germline V gives CDR1 MNHEY, CDR2 SMNVEV (reference sequence). Trimming took 6 bases from V and 6 from J; bases not matched to a gene: 8.

V gene TRBV5-4 combines with J gene TRBJ2-5, with 9 nucleotides matching TRBD1. V was clipped by 1 base and J by 5 bases; unmatched bases: 6. Germline CDR1 reads SGHNT; CDR2 reads YYREEE (reference sequence). This CDR3 contains 15 residues. Here the CDR3 DNA reads TGTGCCAGCAGCTTGAGGGACAGGGCGGGGGAGACCCAGTACTTC. Protein product: CASSLRDRAGETQYF.

The gene calls are TRBV19 and TRBJ2-3; 12 bases are a match to TRBD2. The length of the CDR3 is 16 residues. V was pared by 1 base and J by 2 bases, with 1 base of the junction left unmatched. CDR1 and CDR2 from the germline V gene are LNHDA and SQIVND (reference sequence). CDR3: CASSIGLAGDTDTQYF. CDR3 in DNA: TGTGCCAGTAGTATAGGACTAGCGGGGGACACAGATACGCAGTATTTT.

The gene calls are TRBV9 and TRBJ2-3; 9 bases match TRBD2. This CDR3 comprises 15 residues. Germline V lookup: CDR1 SGDLS, CDR2 YYNGEE. V shed 0 bases and J 4 bases; nucleotides not matched to a gene: 3. CDR3 nucleotide sequence: TGTGCCAGCAGCGTAGGACTAGCGGACTCAGATACGCAGTATTTT. This codes for CASSVGLADSDTQYF.

Written as DNA, the CDR3 is TGTGCCAGCAGACCGAGGGACAGAGAAAACTATGGCTACACCTTC. Protein product: CASRPRDRENYGYTF. The chain is built from TRBV6-6 and TRBJ1-2; 7 positions agree with TRBD1. Looked up from germline, CDR1 is MNHNY and CDR2 is SVGAGI (reference sequence). The V segment lost 6 bases and the J segment 2 bases; nucleotides outside the gene matches: 9. The CDR3 consists of 15 residues.

The rearrangement uses TRBV10-3 and TRBJ2-7; 9 nucleotides match TRBD2. The V gene's germline CDR1 is ENHRY and CDR2 SYGVKD. The CDR3 length is 15 residues. Trimming took 0 bases from V and 7 from J; bases not matched to a gene: 7. The CDR3 reads CAISESNGGRGEQYF. The CDR3 coding sequence is TGTGCCATCAGTGAGTCGAACGGCGGGAGGGGAGAGCAGTACTTC.

The chain employs TRBV6-2 or TRBV6-3 and TRBJ1-2; possible D gene TRBD1, 6 bases. The CDR3 is 13 amino acids. From germline, CDR1 is MNHEY and CDR2 SVGEGT. Trimming cost V 5 bases and J 4 bases, with 11 bases left between them. The CDR3 here is CASSTRDIYGYTF. The CDR3 DNA reads TGTGCCAGCAGTACACGGGACATCTATGGCTACACCTTC.

This chain uses TRBV7-9 with TRBJ1-3; D is ambiguous. The CDR3 extends over 14 amino acids. CDR1 is SEHNR and CDR2 is FQNEAQ in the germline V gene (reference sequence). The V gene lost 5 bases and the J gene lost 0 bases, with 8 bases spanning the gap. CDR3 nucleotide sequence: TGTGCCAGCAGCATCCTAGACTCTGGAAACACCATATATTTT. Encoded protein: CASSILDSGNTIYF.

The genes are TRBV6-5 and TRBJ2-7; maybe TRBD1 (5 bases). Germline CDR1 reads MNHEY; CDR2 reads SVGAGI. The length of the CDR3 is 13 residues. The ends were cut back, 4 bases at V and 4 bases at J, with 11 bases in the middle. CDR3 amino acids: CASSLQVLYEQYF. CDR3 nucleotides: TGTGCCAGCAGTTTACAGGTACTATACGAGCAGTACTTC.

In its sample, this clone was seen many times. V and J are TRBV7-2 and TRBJ2-2; a possible D gene is TRBD2 (6 bases). Trimming left V 5 bases short and J 6 bases short, with 10 bases between. The CDR3 length is 13 residues. Germline CDR1 reads SGHTA; CDR2 reads FQGNSA. The CDR3 protein is CASSGSSAGELFF. The CDR3 nucleotides are TGTGCCAGCAGCGGCTCTAGCGCCGGGGAGCTGTTTTTT.

The chain couples TRBV5-1 to TRBJ2-3; 7 nucleotides align to TRBD1. Germline V gene data show CDR1 as SGHRS and CDR2 as YFSETQ. J lost 3 bases, V lost 6 bases, and 10 bases had no gene match. The CDR3 runs 15 residues. The CDR3 nucleotides read TGCGCCAGCAACGGTGAAGGGGGCTCGACAGATACGCAGTATTTT. Translation: CASNGEGGSTDTQYF.